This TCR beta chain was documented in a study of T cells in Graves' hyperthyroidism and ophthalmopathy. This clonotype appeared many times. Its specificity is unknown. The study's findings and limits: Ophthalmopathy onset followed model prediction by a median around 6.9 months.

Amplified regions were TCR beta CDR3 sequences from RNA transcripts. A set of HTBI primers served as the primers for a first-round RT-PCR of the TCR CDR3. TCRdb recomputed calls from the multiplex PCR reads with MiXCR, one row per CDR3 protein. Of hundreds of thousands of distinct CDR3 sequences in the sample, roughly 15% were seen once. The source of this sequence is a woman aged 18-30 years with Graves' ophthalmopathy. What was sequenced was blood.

The CDR3 here is CASSELQGAPEAFF. As DNA, the CDR3 is TGTGCCAGCAGTGAACTCCAGGGGGCACCTGAAGCTTTCTTT. The chain recombines TRBV2 with TRBJ1-1; the match to TRBD1 covers 8 bases. Trimming removed 2 bases from V and 6 bases from J; junction bases left unmatched: 5. CDR1 and CDR2 (germline): SNHLY, FYNNEI. The CDR3 is 14 amino acids.